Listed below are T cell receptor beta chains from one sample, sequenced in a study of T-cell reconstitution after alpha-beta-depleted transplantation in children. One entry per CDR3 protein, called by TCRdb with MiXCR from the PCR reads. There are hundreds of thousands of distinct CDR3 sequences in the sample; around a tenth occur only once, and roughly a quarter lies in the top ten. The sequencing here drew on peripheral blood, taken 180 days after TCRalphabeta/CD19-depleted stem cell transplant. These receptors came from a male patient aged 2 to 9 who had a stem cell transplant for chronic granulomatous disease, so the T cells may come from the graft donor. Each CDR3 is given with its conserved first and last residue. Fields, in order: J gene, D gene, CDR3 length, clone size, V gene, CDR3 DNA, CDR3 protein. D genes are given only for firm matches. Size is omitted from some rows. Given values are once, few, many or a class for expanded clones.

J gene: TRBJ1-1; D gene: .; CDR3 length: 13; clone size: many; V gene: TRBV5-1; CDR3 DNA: TGCGCCAGCAGTCTACAGGAGAACACTGAAGCTTTCTTT; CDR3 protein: CASSLQENTEAFF
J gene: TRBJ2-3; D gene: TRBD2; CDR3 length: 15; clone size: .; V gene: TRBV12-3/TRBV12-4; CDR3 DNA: TGTGCCAGCAGTAAAGAGCGGGGGGTGATAGATACGCAGTATTTT; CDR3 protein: CASSKERGVIDTQYF
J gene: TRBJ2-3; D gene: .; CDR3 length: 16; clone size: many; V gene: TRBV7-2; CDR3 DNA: TGTGCCAGCAGCTCCCAGGACACCCAGGTCCCAGATACGCAGTATTTT; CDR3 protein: CASSSQDTQVPDTQYF
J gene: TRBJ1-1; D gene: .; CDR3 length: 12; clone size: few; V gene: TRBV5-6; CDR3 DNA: TGTGCCAGCACCGGAGTGAACACTGAAGCTTTCTTT; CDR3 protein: CASTGVNTEAFF
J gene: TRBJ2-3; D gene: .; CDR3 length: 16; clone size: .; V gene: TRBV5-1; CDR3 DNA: TGCGCCAGCAGCTTCCCGGGTGCGATGTACACAGATACGCAGTATTTT; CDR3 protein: CASSFPGAMYTDTQYF
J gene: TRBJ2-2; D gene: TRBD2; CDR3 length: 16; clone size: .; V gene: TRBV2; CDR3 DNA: TGTGCCAGCAGTGAAGGACTAGCGGGGGCCGGCGGGGAGCTGTTTTTT; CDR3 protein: CASSEGLAGAGGELFF
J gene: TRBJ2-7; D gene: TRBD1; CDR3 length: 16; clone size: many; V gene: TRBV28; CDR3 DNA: TGTGCCAGCAGTTCCCCCGAGGGACAGGGGGTAAACGAGCAGTACTTC; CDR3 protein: CASSSPEGQGVNEQYF
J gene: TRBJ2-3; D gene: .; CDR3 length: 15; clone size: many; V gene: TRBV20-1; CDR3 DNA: TGCAGTGCCGCGATGGGATCTAGAAGCACAGATACGCAGTATTTT; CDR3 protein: CSAAMGSRSTDTQYF
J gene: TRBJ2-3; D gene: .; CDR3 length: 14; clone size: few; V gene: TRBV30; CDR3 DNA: TGTGCCTGGAGTGTACGGACAAGCACAGATACGCAGTATTTT; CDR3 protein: CAWSVRTSTDTQYF
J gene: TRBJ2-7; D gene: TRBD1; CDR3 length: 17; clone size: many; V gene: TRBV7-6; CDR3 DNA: TGTGCCAGCAGCAAATTGGGACAGGGGACGGCTGGCAACGAGCAGTACTTC; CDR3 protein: CASSKLGQGTAGNEQYF
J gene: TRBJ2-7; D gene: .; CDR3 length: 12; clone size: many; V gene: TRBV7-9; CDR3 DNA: TGTGCCAGCAGCTCAAAGAGCGCCGAGCAGTACTTC; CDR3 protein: CASSSKSAEQYF
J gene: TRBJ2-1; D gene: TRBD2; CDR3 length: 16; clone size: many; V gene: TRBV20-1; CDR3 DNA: TGCAGTGCTAGAGTGGGCGGGAGGGCCTCCTACAATGAGCAGTTCTTC; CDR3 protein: CSARVGGRASYNEQFF
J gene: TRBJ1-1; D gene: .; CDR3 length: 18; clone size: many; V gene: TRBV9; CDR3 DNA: TGTGCCAGCAGCGTAGATGGTGAACGGCTGACCATGAACACTGAAGCTTTCTTT; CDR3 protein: CASSVDGERLTMNTEAFF
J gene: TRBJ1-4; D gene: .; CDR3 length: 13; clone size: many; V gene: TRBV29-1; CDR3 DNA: TGCAGCGTTGGTGGACTGGGGTTGGAAAAACTGTTTTTT; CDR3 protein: CSVGGLGLEKLFF
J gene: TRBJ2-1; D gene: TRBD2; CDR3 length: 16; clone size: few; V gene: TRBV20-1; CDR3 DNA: TGCTGTGCTAGAGTTGGGGCTAGCGGGATACTCAATGAGCAGTTCTTC; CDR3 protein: CCARVGASGILNEQFF
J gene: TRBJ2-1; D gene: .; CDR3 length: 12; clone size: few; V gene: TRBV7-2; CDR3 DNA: TGTGCCATTTTGGGCTTTAACAATGAGCAGTTCTTC; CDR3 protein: CAILGFNNEQFF
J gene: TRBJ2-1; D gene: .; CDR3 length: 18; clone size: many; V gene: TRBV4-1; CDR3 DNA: TGCGCCAGCAGCCAAGACAAGGCTACATGGAGCTCCTACAATGAGCAGTTCTTC; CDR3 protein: CASSQDKATWSSYNEQFF
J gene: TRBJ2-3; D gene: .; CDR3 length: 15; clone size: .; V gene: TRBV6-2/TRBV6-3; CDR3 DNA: TGTGCCAGCAGTTACAGCTACTCTAGCACAGATACGCAGTATTTT; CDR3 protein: CASSYSYSSTDTQYF
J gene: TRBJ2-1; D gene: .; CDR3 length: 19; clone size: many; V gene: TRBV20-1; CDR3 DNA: TGCAGTGCTAGAGGAGGAGTTGGAGGGGGGCCCCTCAGAGACAATGAGCAGTTCTTC; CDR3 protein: CSARGGVGGGPLRDNEQFF
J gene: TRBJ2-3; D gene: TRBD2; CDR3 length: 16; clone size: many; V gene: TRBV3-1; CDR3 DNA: TGTGCCAGCAGCCATTCACTAGCGGGTAGCACAGATACGCAGTATTTT; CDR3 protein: CASSHSLAGSTDTQYF
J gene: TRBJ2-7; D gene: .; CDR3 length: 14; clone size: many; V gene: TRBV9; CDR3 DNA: TGTGCCAGCAGCGCCGGCGGGACACTCTACGAGCAGTACTTC; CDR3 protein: CASSAGGTLYEQYF
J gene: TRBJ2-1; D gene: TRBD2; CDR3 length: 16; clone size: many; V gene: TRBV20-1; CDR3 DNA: TGCAGTGCTGCCCTACTAGCGGGGGGCGTCTACAATGAGCAGTTCTTC; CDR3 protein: CSAALLAGGVYNEQFF
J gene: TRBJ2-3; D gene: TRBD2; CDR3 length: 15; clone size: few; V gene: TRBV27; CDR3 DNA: TGTGCCAGCAGTTATTTCGGGACTAGCCAAGATACGCAGTATTTT; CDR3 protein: CASSYFGTSQDTQYF
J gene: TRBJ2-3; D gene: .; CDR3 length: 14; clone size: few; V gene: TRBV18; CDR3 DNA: TGTGCCAGCTCACCACCCGGACGCACAGATACGCAGTATTTT; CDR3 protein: CASSPPGRTDTQYF
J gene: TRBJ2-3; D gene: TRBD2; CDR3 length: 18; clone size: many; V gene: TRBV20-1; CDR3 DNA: TGCAGTGCTAGATCTGGGACTACATTAAAATTATGGACAGATACGCAGTATTTT; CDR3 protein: CSARSGTTLKLWTDTQYF
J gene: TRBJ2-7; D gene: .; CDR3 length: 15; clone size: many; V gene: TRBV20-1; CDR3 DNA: TGCAGTGCTAGTAGTTGGGACCGCGGTTTGAACGAGCAGTACTTC; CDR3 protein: CSASSWDRGLNEQYF
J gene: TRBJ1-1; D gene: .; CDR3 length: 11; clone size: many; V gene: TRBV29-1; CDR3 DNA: TGCAGCGCCACCAGGGTTACTGAAGCTTTCTTT; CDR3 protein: CSATRVTEAFF
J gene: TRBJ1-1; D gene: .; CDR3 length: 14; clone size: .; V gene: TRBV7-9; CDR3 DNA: TGTGCCAGCAGCTCCCGGAGGGGTACCACTGAAGCTTTCTTT; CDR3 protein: CASSSRRGTTEAFF
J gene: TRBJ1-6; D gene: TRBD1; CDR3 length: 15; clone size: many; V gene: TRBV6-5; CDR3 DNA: TGTGCCAGCAGGCCGGGACAGGGGGTTCGTTCACCCCTCCACTTT; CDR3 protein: CASRPGQGVRSPLHF
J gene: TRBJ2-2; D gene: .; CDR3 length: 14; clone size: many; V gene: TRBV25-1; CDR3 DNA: TGTGCCAGCAGTGAGGGAGTTTACACCGGGGAGCTGTTTTTT; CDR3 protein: CASSEGVYTGELFF
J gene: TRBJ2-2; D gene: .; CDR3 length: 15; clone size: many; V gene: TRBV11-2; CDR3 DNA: TGTGCCAGTCGAGCCGGGTGGACTACTTCTGGGGAGCTGTTTTTT; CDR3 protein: CASRAGWTTSGELFF
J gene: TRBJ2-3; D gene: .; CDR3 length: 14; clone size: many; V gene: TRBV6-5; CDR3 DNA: TGTGCCAGCAGTTACAGTTTGAGGGGAGATACGCAGTATTTT; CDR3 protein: CASSYSLRGDTQYF
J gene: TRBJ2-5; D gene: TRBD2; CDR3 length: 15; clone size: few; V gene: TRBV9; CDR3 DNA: TGTGCCAGCAGCGGACGAGGGAGGGAGGGAGAGACCCAGTACTTC; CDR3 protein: CASSGRGREGETQYF
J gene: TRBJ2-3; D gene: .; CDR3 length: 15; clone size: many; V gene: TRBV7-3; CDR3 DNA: TGTGCCAGCAGCTCCCAAGGGGGGGGCACAGATACGCAGTATTTT; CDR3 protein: CASSSQGGGTDTQYF
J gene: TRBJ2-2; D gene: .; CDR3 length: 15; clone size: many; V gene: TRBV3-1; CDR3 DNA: TGTGCCAGCAGCCCAGACAGGTTTCGAACCGGGGAGCTGTTTTTT; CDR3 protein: CASSPDRFRTGELFF
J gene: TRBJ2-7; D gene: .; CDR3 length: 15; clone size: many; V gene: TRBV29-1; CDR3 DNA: TGCAGCGTGCGGGACTCCCCAAATCCCGGTCACGAGCAGTACTTC; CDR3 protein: CSVRDSPNPGHEQYF
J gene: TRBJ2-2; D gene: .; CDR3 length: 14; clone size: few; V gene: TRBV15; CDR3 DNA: TGTGCCACCAGCAGAGTTCCTGGCACCGGGGAGCTGTTTTTT; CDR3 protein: CATSRVPGTGELFF
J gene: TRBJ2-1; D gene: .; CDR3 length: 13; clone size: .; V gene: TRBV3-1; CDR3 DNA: TGTGCCAGCAGCCAGGGACGTTACAATGAGCAGTTCTTC; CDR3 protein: CASSQGRYNEQFF
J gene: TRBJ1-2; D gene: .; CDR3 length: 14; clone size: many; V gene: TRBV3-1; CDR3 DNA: TGTGCCAGCAGCCAAGAGTGGGGTCTAGGAGGCTACACCTTC; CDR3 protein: CASSQEWGLGGYTF
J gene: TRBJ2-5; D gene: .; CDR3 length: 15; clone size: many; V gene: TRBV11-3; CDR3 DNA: TGTGCCAGCAGCTTACGGGCAGGTTTACAGGAGACCCAGTACTTC; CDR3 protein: CASSLRAGLQETQYF
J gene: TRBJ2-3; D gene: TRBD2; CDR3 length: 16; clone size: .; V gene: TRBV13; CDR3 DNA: TGTGCCAGCAGCCCCTATAGCGGGAGTGGGGCAGATACGCAGTATTTT; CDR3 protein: CASSPYSGSGADTQYF
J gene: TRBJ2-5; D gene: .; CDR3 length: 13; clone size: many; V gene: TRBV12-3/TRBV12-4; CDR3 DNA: TGTGCCAGCACCCAAACAGGTCAAGAGACCCAGTACTTC; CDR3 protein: CASTQTGQETQYF
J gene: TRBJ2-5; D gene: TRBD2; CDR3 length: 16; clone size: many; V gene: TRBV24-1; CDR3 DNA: TGTGCCACCAGTGACTACGGACTAGCGGGAGAAGAGACCCAGTACTTC; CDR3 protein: CATSDYGLAGEETQYF
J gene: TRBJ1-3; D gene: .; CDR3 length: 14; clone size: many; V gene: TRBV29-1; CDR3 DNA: TGCAGCGCTGCTAAACAGGGCACAGGAAACACCATATATTTT; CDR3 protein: CSAAKQGTGNTIYF
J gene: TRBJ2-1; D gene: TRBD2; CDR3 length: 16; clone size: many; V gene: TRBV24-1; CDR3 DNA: TGTGCCACCAGTGATTTGCAAGCTAGCGGGGGCAATGAGCAGTTCTTC; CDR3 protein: CATSDLQASGGNEQFF
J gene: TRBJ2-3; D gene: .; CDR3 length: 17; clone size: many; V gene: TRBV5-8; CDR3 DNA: TGTGCCAGCAGCTTCCGGGACTCCTTACCTTTCACAGATACGCAGTATTTT; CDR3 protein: CASSFRDSLPFTDTQYF
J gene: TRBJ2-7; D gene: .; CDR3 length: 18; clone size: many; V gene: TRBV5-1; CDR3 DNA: TGCGCCAGCAGCTTGCGGCCCGGGGGCAAGGCCGACTCCTACGAGCAGTACTTC; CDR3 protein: CASSLRPGGKADSYEQYF
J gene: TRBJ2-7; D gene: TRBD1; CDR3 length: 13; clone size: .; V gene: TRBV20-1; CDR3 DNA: TGCAGTGTCCCGGGACAGGGGACTTACGAGCAGTACTTC; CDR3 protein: CSVPGQGTYEQYF
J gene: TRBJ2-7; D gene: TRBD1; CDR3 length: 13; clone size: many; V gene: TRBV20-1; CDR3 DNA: TGCAGTGCTAGAGGAGGGACAGGGGGAGAGCAGTACTTC; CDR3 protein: CSARGGTGGEQYF
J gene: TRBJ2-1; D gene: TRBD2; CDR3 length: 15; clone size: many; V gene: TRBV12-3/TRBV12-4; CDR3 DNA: TGTGCCAGCAGTTTTGCCCTAGCGGGGGACAATGAGCAGTTCTTC; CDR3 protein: CASSFALAGDNEQFF
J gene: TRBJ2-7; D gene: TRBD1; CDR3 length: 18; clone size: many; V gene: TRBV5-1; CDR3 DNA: TGCGCCAGCAGCTTGTATCCGCCAGGGACAGGAAGCTTCTACGAGCAGTACTTC; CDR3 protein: CASSLYPPGTGSFYEQYF
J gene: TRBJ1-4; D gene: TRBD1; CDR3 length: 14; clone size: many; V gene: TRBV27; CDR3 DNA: TGTGCCAGCAGTCACGGACAGGGGCTGGAAAAACTGTTTTTT; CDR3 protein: CASSHGQGLEKLFF
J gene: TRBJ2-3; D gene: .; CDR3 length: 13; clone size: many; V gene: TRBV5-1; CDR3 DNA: TGCGCCAGCAGCACGGCGGTAACAGATACGCAGTATTTT; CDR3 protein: CASSTAVTDTQYF
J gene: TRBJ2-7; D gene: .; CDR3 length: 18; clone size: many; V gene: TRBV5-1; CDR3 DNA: TGCGCCAGCAGCTTGGACGGGACGCCCGGAGTTGAGGTCTACGAGCAGTACTTC; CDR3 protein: CASSLDGTPGVEVYEQYF